This paragraph reports one T cell receptor (beta chain). Its antigen is undetermined. The sample originates from a study of brain T cells in children with intractable seizures. Surgery cases with the highest brain T cell transcript signatures were chosen for sequencing. Pre-surgery treatment included at least one anti-epileptic drug. Regarding the study as a whole: Pre- and post-surgery blood differed in depth, so pre-surgery absences may be undersampling. Patients' HCMV serostatus was unknown; virus specificity rests on CDR3 similarity alone.

The CDR3 runs 12 residues. CDR1 and CDR2 from the germline V gene are KGHDR and SFDVKD. The V end lost 4 bases, the J end lost 4 bases, and 6 bases lay between the germline ends. The repertoire was sequenced with immunoSEQ multiplex PCR; TCRdb's copy has only in-frame clones and lacks some. The sample lists 50,000 to 80,000 clones; around 96% were seen once. This rearrangement joins TRBV24-1 to TRBJ1-2; D is unresolved. Specimen: peripheral blood, collected at surgery. The clonotype originates from a boy younger than two with focal cortical dysplasia and intractable seizures. CDR3 sequence: CATSEWGYGYTF. Written as DNA, the CDR3 is TGTGCCACCAGTGAGTGGGGCTATGGCTACACCTTC.